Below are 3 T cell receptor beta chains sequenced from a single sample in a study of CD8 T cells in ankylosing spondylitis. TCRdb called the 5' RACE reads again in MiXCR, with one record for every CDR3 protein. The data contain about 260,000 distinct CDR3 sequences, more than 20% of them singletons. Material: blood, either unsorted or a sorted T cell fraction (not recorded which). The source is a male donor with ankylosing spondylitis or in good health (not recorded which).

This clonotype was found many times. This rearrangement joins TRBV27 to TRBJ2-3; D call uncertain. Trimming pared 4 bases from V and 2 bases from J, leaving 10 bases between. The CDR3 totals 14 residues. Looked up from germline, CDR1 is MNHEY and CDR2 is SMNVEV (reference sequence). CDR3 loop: CASSSIGYTDTQYF. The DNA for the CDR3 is TGTGCCAGCAGTTCCATAGGCTACACAGATACGCAGTATTTT.

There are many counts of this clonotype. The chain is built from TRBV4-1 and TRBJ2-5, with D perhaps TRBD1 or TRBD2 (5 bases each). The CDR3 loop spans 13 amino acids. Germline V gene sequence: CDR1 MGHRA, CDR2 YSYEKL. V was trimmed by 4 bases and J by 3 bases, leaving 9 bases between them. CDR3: CASSPTAEETQYF. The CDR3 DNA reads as TGCGCCAGCAGCCCGACAGCGGAAGAGACCCAGTACTTC.

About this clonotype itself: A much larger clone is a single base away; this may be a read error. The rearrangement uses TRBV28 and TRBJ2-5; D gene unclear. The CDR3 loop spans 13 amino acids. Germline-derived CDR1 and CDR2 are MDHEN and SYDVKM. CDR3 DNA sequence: TGTGCCAGCAATTTAGGTCGCGCGGAGACCCAGTACTTC. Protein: CASNLGRAETQYF.